Sequencing of this T cell receptor (beta chain) was carried out in a study of shared clonotypes between healthy human individuals. The ends were cut back, 6 bases at V and 5 bases at J, with 20 bases in the middle. The germline V gene has CDR1 SGHRS and CDR2 YFSETQ. This CDR3 contains 15 residues. Libraries were prepared by immunoSEQ multiplex PCR; TCRdb keeps only in-frame clonotypes and omits some of them. The sample holds roughly 660,000 clones, roughly 91% seen once. Sequences were obtained from memory CD8+ T cells from PBMCs. As to subset: CD45RO+ cells pooled with CCR7-negative TemRA cells. This sequence was found in a man between 18 and 35 years old in good health. Some clones in this sample may be carry-over from other donors' samples. The chain couples TRBV5-1 to TRBJ2-5, with D perhaps matching TRBD1 (6 bases). CDR3 in amino acids: CASTEGQGPTETQYF. For the CDR3, the DNA is TGCGCCAGCACCGAAGGCCAGGGGCCAACGGAGACCCAGTACTTC.